This T cell receptor (beta chain) was sequenced during a study of T cell changes during pregnancy in multiple sclerosis. The assay was immunoSEQ multiplex PCR, and TCRdb's table has in-frame clones only and misses some. The top ten clones hold around 3.3% of a sample with just over 55,000 clones, 80% to 95% of them seen once. This TCR came from a female donor in good health, enrolled as a control in a pregnancy study. The sequenced sample was peripheral blood, obtained after pregnancy.

CDR3 DNA: TGTGCCAGCAGCTTAAGCGCAGGGGACAGCTACGAGCAGTACTTC. Protein: CASSLSAGDSYEQYF. This chain joins TRBV7-6 and TRBJ2-7, with 7 bases aligning to TRBD1. CDR3 length equals 15 residues. V shed 2 bases, J shed 3 bases, and the junction held 7 bases outside the gene matches. Germline lookup yields CDR1 SGHVS and CDR2 FNYEAQ.